The 18 T cell receptor beta chains in this list originate from one sample, sequenced in a study of human T cells and chemical hapten exposure (dated by TCRdb to 2020 to 2022). The sample's time point label, decoded: pre-sensitization, week 0. The label giving this sample's treatment or condition can be read as: therapeutic diphenylcyclopropenone sensitization with weekly scalp DPC. Library method: RACE. Sequencing was performed on a NextSeq 500. The public reads were quality trimmed at Q25 with fastp and then assembled into clones with MiXCR by TCRdb, keeping productive beta chains. One record per CDR3 amino acid sequence lists the most common genes and DNA. In this sample the table shows fewer than 70,000 distinct CDR3 sequences, 9.5% to 12% of which occur a single time. The ten largest clones add up to approximately 5.5% of the sample. The specimen comprised whole blood, sampled in connection with sensitization to the hapten diphenylcyclopropenone (DPC). The receptors originated from a woman aged 45 to 65 with alopecia areata. Some clones in this sample may be carry-over from other donors' samples.

V usage is TRBV2 and J usage is TRBJ1-2, with D hard to call. Germline lookup yields CDR1 SNHLY and CDR2 FYNNEI. This CDR3 has 12 amino acids. V was cut by 1 base and J by 13 bases, with 13 bases left in between. CDR3 bases: TGTGCCAGCAGTGAAGTTGAGGGCCGGGGCACCTTC. Protein sequence: CASSEVEGRGTF. The complete variable domain, with remaining parts taken from reference TRBV2 and TRBJ1-2, reads EPEVTQTPSHQVTQMGQEVILRCVPISNHLYFYWYRQILGQKVEFLVSFYNNEISEKSEIFDDQFSVERPDGSNFTLKIRSTKLEDSAMYFCASSEVEGRGTFGSGTRLTVV.

This clonotype was seen only a few times. This chain links TRBV7-2 with TRBJ2-7, with D possibly TRBD1 on 6 matching bases. The germline V and J ends were trimmed by 3 bases and 3 bases, with 12 bases remaining between them. Germline values: CDR1 SGHTA, CDR2 FQGNSA. The CDR3 is made up of 14 amino acids. The CDR3 nucleotides are TGTGCCAGCAGCTTTCGAGGACAGAACTACGAGCAGTACTTC. This gives the protein CASSFRGQNYEQYF.

The chain recombines TRBV28 with TRBJ1-6, with D unclear. The CDR3 sequence is 13 residues long. Germline V lookup: CDR1 MDHEN, CDR2 SYDVKM. V was clipped by 8 bases and J by 1 base, with 6 bases between them. The CDR3: CASGASYNSPLHF. In DNA form, the CDR3 reads TGTGCCAGCGGTGCATCCTATAATTCACCCCTCCACTTT.

The chain employs TRBV6-2 or TRBV6-3 and TRBJ2-3; 9 bases align to TRBD1. CDR3 length: 15 residues. CDR1 and CDR2 (germline): MNHEY, SVGEGT. Germline trimming cut 2 bases from V and 4 bases from J; bases unmatched to any gene: 4. In DNA, the CDR3 is TGTGCCAGCAGTTACGGGACAGGGAGTCCAGATACGCAGTATTTT. Amino acid sequence: CASSYGTGSPDTQYF.

Many counts were recorded for this clonotype. The V gene is TRBV18, the J gene TRBJ2-1; D remains ambiguous. The CDR3 length is 12 residues. Deletions cut 2 bases from V and 7 bases from J, with 6 bases between. From germline, CDR1 is KGHSH and CDR2 LQKENI. The CDR3 DNA sequence: TGTGCCAGCTCACCAGGGGTGAATGAGCAGTTCTTC. Residues: CASSPGVNEQFF.

About this clonotype itself: The junction does not match germline at one end; this may be a read error. CDR3 bases: TGTGTCAGCAGCCAAAACGCGCGCGGTGGAAACACAGATACGCAGTATTTT. Protein: CVSSQNARGGNTDTQYF. The chain recombines TRBV4-2 with TRBJ2-3; no firm D call. Germline CDR1 reads LGHNA; CDR2 reads YNFKEQ. The CDR3 spans 17 residues.

This clonotype occurred many times. V is TRBV29-1 and J is TRBJ2-2, with 8 positions matching TRBD1. CDR3 length: 13 residues. J gave up 6 bases and V 7 bases, and 7 bases lay outside the gene matches. The V gene's germline CDR1 is SQVTM and CDR2 ANQGSEA. The CDR3 nucleotides are TGCAGCGCACGCAGGGGGCTGGCCGGGGAGCTGTTTTTT. Its protein product is CSARRGLAGELFF.

This chain uses TRBV11-1 with TRBJ2-1; 7 bases are a match to TRBD1. Germline-derived CDR1 and CDR2 are SGHAT and FQDESV (reference sequence). V was pared by 0 bases and J by 6 bases, with 5 bases of the junction left unmatched. This CDR3 is built from 15 residues. CDR3 in DNA: TGTGCCAGCAGCTTAGCCCGGACAGGATTCAATGAGCAGTTCTTC. Its protein is CASSLARTGFNEQFF.

This clonotype appeared many times. This chain connects TRBV7-9 to TRBJ2-7; perhaps TRBD2 as D (6 bases). Trimming removed 7 bases at V and 0 bases at J, with 16 bases between. Germline V gene sequence: CDR1 SEHNR, CDR2 FQNEAQ (reference sequence). There are 15 residues in the CDR3. The CDR3, as DNA: TGTGCCAGCACCCAAGCGGGCACGCTCTCCTACGAGCAGTACTTC. Amino acid sequence: CASTQAGTLSYEQYF.

In its sample, this clonotype was seen many times. The V and J genes are TRBV27 and TRBJ2-3, with 7 bases aligning to TRBD1. The CDR3 consists of 15 residues. Germline CDR1 reads MNHEY; CDR2 reads SMNVEV (reference sequence). With 4 bases clipped from V and 2 bases from J, the junction kept 6 bases outside the gene matches. CDR3 sequence: CASSSLDRPTDTQYF. In nucleotides, the CDR3 is TGTGCCAGCAGTTCCCTGGACAGGCCCACAGATACGCAGTATTTT.

A remark on this clonotype: This sequence may be a read error, since a much larger clone differs from it by one base. J is TRBJ1-2 and V is TRBV30, with TRBD1 as a possible D gene (6 bases). CDR1 is GTSNPN, CDR2 SVGIG, per germline (reference sequence). The CDR3 length is 13 residues. The CDR3 region is CAWKGVRDYGFTF. DNA for the CDR3: TGTGCCTGGAAGGGGGTCCGTGACTATGGCTTCACCTTC.

The chain carries TRBV5-1 and TRBJ1-1; D is uncertain. The CDR3 loop spans 14 amino acids. Germline CDR1 is SGHRS and CDR2 is YFSETQ. V was trimmed by 0 bases and J by 0 bases, leaving 6 bases between them. The CDR3 sequence is CASSLAGMNTEAFF. CDR3 nucleotides: TGCGCCAGCAGCTTGGCCGGGATGAACACTGAAGCTTTCTTT.

This clonotype was seen at least ten times. The V call is TRBV20-1, the J call TRBJ2-7, with a tentative D call TRBD2 (5 bases). The germline gives CDR1 DFQATT, CDR2 SNEGSKA (reference sequence). The ends were cut back, 6 bases at V and 5 bases at J, with 11 bases in the middle. The CDR3 is made up of 11 amino acids. The CDR3 DNA is TGCAGTGCCATGGGAGCGAACGAGCAGTACTTC. Its protein is CSAMGANEQYF.

The J gene is TRBJ1-3, the V gene TRBV20-1; D remains unclear. The V end was cut by 2 bases, the J end by 2 bases, with 10 bases between. This CDR3 has 14 residues. The germline V gene encodes CDR1 DFQATT and CDR2 SNEGSKA (reference sequence). As DNA, the CDR3 is TGCAGTGCTAGAAATACAGAAGCTGGAAACACCATATATTTT. Protein product: CSARNTEAGNTIYF.

At least ten counts were recorded for this clonotype. The rearrangement joins TRBV7-2 to TRBJ2-1, with D unresolved. The CDR3 is made up of 13 amino acids. Trimming took 0 bases from V and 8 from J, leaving 8 bases between them. The germline CDR1 and CDR2 sequences are SGHTA and FQGNSA. The CDR3: CASSLARTYEQFF. CDR3 coding DNA: TGTGCCAGCAGCTTAGCGCGAACTTATGAGCAGTTCTTC.

This clonotype was counted many times. The chain links TRBV18 to TRBJ1-1, with D perhaps TRBD1 (6 bases). The CDR3 has 13 residues. The germline CDR1 and CDR2 sequences are KGHSH and LQKENI. With 6 bases removed from V and 8 bases from J, the gap between germline ends came to 16 bases. The CDR3 protein is CASSLTTGSEAFF. CDR3 sequence (DNA): TGTGCCAGCTCCCTCACTACAGGGTCAGAAGCTTTCTTT.

This clonotype was seen only a few times. The chain has TRBV2 and TRBJ1-4; D is uncertain. CDR3 length: 14 amino acids. Germline-derived CDR1 and CDR2 are SNHLY and FYNNEI. The V gene lost 7 bases and the J gene lost 0 bases, with 9 bases spanning the gap. CDR3 in amino acids: CASIIGSTNEKLFF. CDR3 bases: TGTGCCAGCATTATCGGTTCAACTAATGAAAAACTGTTTTTT.

This clonotype was counted a few times. The chain recombines TRBV6-2 or TRBV6-3 with TRBJ1-1; D is unclear. There are 10 residues in the CDR3. Germline assignment: CDR1 MNHEY and CDR2 SVGEGT. V lost 8 bases, J lost 7 bases, and 8 bases lay in between. The DNA of the CDR3 is TGTGCCAGCGGCAACCTTGAAGCTTTCTTT. It translates to CASGNLEAFF.